Each of the 8 T cell receptor beta chains below was sequenced from the same sample in a study of blood T cell repertoires in COVID-19. TCRdb's table, derived via immunoSEQ multiplex PCR, lists solely in-frame clones and lacks some. The sample includes some 48,000 clones, 75% to 90% of them seen just once. The sample comprised peripheral blood. The receptors were gathered from a woman of 80 years or more in a cohort sampled during active or convalescent COVID-19.

The V and J genes are TRBV5-1 and TRBJ1-1; unclear D gene. The CDR3 spans 16 residues. CDR1 is SGHRS and CDR2 is YFSETQ in the germline V gene. V lost 4 bases to trimming and J lost 1 base, with 17 bases between them. This chain's CDR3 is CASSPFPLFWNTEAFF. CDR3 DNA sequence: TGCGCCAGCAGCCCTTTCCCACTTTTCTGGAACACTGAAGCTTTCTTT.

This clone was picked up a small number of times. The J gene is TRBJ2-1, the V gene TRBV30; maybe TRBD2 (5 bases). Germline CDR1 is GTSNPN and CDR2 is SVGIG (reference sequence). V was shortened by 0 bases and J by 13 bases, with 10 bases between the two germline ends. CDR3 length: 11 residues. The CDR3 region is CAWSVLSSQFF. The DNA for the CDR3 is TGTGCCTGGAGTGTACTATCTAGCCAGTTCTTC. Full variable domain (remainder filled in from reference TRBV30 and TRBJ2-1): SQTIHQWPATLVQPVGSPLSLECTVEGTSNPNLYWYRQAAGRGLQLLFYSVGIGQISSEVPQNLSASRPQDRQFILSSKKLLLSDSGFYLCAWSVLSSQFFGPGTRLTVL.

The chain combines TRBV6-1 with TRBJ1-2; D might be TRBD1 (6 bases). Per the germline V gene, CDR1 is MNHNS and CDR2 is SASEGT. Trimming removed 2 bases from V and 4 bases from J, with 8 bases in between. The CDR3 spans 13 residues. The CDR3 sequence is CASSEWDIYGYTF. The CDR3 DNA reads TGTGCCAGCAGTGAATGGGACATCTATGGCTACACCTTC.

The rearrangement links TRBV7-9 to TRBJ1-1, with 8 bases matching TRBD1. The V gene's germline CDR1 is SEHNR and CDR2 FQNEAQ (reference sequence). The CDR3 runs 18 residues. Losses at the gene ends were 5 bases for V and 4 bases for J; bases not matched to a gene: 18. In DNA form, the CDR3 reads TGTGCCAGCAGCCACCAGGCTACCTCAGGGGGCTGGAGCACTGAAGCTTTCTTT. It yields the protein CASSHQATSGGWSTEAFF. The whole variable domain, filled in from reference TRBV7-9 and TRBJ1-1, reads DTGVSQNPRHKITKRGQNVTFRCDPISEHNRLYWYRQTLGQGPEFLTYFQNEAQLEKSRLLSDRFSAERPKGSFSTLEIQRTEQGDSAMYLCASSHQATSGGWSTEAFFGQGTRLTVV.

The CDR3 region has the DNA TGTGCCAGCAGCGCGACAGGCCTAGAGCAGTACTTC. This translates into CASSATGLEQYF. V usage is TRBV6-2 or TRBV6-3 and J usage is TRBJ2-7; D possibly corresponds to TRBD1 (6 bases). Germline V gives CDR1 MNHEY, CDR2 SVGEGT. The CDR3 sequence is 12 residues long. The V gene lost 6 bases and the J gene lost 7 bases, with 13 bases spanning the gap.

The J gene is TRBJ1-6, the V gene TRBV7-2, with D maybe TRBD1 (6 bases). The CDR3 covers 17 residues. V dropped 5 bases and J dropped 5 bases, with 19 bases sitting between them. Germline V gene data show CDR1 as SGHTA and CDR2 as FQGNSA. Here the CDR3 reads CASSPGPGGDNNSPLHF. In DNA, the CDR3 is TGTGCCAGCAGCCCTGGTCCGGGGGGGGACAATAATTCACCCCTCCACTTT.

For this clone: Germline is not matched at one junction end, which may reflect a read error. This chain connects TRBV12-3 or TRBV12-4 to TRBJ2-5; 12 positions agree with TRBD2. The CDR3 totals 12 residues. CDR3 protein: CASPASGRDQHF. The CDR3 DNA reads TGTGCCAGCCCCGCTAGCGGGAGGGACCAGCACTTC.

The genes are TRBV6-2 or TRBV6-3 and TRBJ1-1; D gene unclear. Trimming removed 2 bases at V and 6 bases at J, with 4 bases between. From germline, CDR1 is MNHEY and CDR2 SVGEGT. CDR3 length: 11 residues. For the CDR3, the DNA is TGTGCCAGCAGTTACCCCTCTGAAGCTTTCTTT. Protein product: CASSYPSEAFF.